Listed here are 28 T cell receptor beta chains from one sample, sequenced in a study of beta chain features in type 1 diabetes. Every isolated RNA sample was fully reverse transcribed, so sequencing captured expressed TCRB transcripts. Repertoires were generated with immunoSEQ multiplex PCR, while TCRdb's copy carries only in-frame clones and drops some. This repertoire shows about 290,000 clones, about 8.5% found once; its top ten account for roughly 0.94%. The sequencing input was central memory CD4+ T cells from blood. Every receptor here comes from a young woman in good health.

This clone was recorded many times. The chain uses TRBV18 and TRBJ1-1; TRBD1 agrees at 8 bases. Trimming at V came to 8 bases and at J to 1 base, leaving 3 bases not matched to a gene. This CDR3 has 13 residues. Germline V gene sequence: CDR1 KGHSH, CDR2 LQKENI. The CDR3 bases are TGTGCCAGCACGGGACAGGCGAACACTGAAGCTTTCTTT. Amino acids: CASTGQANTEAFF. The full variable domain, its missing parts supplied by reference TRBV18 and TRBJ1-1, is NAGVMQNPRHLVRRRGQEARLRCSPMKGHSHVYWYRQLPEEGLKFMVYLQKENIIDESGMPKERFSAEFPKEGPSILRIQQVVRGDSAAYFCASTGQANTEAFFGQGTRLTVV.

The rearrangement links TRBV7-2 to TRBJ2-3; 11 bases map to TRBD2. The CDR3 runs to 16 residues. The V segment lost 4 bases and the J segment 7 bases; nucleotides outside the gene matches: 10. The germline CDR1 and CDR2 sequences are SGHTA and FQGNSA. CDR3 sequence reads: CASSSTSGGGRNTQYF. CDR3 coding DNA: TGTGCCAGCAGCTCCACTAGCGGGGGCGGGAGAAATACGCAGTATTTT.

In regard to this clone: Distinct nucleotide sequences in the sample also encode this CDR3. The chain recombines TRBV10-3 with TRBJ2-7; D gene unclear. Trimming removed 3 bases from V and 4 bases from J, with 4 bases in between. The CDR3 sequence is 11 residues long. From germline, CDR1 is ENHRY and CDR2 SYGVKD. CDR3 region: CAISDPYEQYF. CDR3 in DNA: TGTGCCATCAGTGATCCTTACGAGCAGTACTTC.

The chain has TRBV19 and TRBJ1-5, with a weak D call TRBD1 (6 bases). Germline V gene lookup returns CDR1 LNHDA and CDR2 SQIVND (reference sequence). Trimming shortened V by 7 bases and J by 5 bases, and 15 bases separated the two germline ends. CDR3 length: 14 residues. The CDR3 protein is CASTTGLGDQPQHF. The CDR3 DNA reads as TGTGCCAGTACCACAGGGCTGGGGGATCAGCCCCAGCATTTT.

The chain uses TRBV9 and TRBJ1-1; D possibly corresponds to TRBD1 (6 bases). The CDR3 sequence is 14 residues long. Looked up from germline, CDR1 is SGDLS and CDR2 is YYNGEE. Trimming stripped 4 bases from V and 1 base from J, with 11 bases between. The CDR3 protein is CASSTRDKNTEAFF. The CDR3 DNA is TGTGCCAGCAGCACGCGGGACAAGAACACTGAAGCTTTCTTT. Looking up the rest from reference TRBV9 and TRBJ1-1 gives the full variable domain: DSGVTQTPKHLITATGQRVTLRCSPRSGDLSVYWYQQSLDQGLQFLIQYYNGEERAKGNILERFSAQQFPDLHSELNLSSLELGDSALYFCASSTRDKNTEAFFGQGTRLTVV.

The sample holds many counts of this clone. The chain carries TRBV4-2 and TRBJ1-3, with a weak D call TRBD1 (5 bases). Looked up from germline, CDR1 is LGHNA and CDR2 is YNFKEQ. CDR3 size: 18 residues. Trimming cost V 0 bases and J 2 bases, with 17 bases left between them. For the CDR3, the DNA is TGTGCCAGCAGCCAAGATCGGGGACCACCAACGGCTGGAAACACCATATATTTT. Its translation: CASSQDRGPPTAGNTIYF.

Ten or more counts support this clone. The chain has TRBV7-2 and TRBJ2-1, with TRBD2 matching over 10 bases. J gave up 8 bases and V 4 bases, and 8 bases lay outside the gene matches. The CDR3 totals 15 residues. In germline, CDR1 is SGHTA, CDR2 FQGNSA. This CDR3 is CASSYLAGVSDEQFF. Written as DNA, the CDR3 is TGTGCCAGCAGCTATCTAGCGGGAGTTTCGGATGAGCAGTTCTTC.

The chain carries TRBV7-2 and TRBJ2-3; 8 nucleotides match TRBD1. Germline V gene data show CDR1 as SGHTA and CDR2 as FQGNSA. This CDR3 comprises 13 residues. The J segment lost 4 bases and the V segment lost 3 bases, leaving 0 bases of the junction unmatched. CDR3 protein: CASSLDRADTQYF. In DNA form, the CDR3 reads TGTGCCAGCAGCTTGGACAGGGCAGATACGCAGTATTTT.

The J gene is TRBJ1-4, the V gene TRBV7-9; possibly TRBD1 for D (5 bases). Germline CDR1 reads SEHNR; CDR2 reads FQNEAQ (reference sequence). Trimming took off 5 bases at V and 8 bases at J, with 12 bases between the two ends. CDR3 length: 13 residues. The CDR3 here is CASSPGTAEKLFF. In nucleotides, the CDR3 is TGTGCCAGCAGCCCCGGGACGGCCGAAAAACTGTTTTTT.

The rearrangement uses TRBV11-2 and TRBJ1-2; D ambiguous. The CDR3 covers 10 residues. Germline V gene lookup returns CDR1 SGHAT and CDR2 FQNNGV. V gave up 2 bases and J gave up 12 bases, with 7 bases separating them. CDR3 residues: CASSLSQDTF. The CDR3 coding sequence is TGTGCCAGCAGCTTATCCCAGGACACCTTC.

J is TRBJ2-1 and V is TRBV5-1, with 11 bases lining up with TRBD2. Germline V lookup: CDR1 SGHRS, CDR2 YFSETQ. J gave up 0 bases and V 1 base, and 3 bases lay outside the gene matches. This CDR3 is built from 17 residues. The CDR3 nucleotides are TGCGCCAGCAGCTTGACTAGCGGGGGTCACTCCTACAATGAGCAGTTCTTC. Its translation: CASSLTSGGHSYNEQFF.

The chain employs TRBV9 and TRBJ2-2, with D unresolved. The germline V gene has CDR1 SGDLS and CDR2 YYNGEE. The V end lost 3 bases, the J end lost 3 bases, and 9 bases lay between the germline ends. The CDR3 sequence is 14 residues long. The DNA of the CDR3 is TGTGCCAGCAGCGCGACTTTCTACACCGGGGAGCTGTTTTTT. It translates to CASSATFYTGELFF.

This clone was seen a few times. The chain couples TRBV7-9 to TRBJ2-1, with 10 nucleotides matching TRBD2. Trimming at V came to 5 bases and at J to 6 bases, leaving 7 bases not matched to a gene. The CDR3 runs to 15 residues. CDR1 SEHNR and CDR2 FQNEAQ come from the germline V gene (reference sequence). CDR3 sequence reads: CASSMSGRAGNEQFF. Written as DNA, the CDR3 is TGTGCCAGCAGCATGAGCGGGAGGGCTGGCAATGAGCAGTTCTTC.

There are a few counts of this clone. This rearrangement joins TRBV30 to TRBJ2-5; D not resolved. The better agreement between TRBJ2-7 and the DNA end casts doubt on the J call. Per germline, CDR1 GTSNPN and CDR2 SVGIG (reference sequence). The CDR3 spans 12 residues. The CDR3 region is CAWGAGFNEQYF. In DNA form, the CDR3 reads TGTGCCTGGGGCGCAGGTTTCAACGAGCAGTACTTC.

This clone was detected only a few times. CDR3 bases: TGCAGCGTTAGAAGGGTTGGGAATGAGCAGTTCTTC. Protein sequence: CSVRRVGNEQFF. The chain employs TRBV29-1 and TRBJ2-1; no definite D call. Germline CDR1 and CDR2: SQVTM and ANQGSEA. The CDR3 sequence is 12 residues long. Trimming pared 5 bases from V and 7 bases from J, leaving 12 bases between.

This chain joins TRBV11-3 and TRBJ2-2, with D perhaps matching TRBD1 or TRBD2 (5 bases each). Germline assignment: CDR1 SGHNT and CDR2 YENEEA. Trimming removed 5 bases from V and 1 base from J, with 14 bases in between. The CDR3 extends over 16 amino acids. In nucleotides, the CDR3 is TGTGCCAGCAGCACCACCGGGACGGGGAACACCGGGGAGCTGTTTTTT. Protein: CASSTTGTGNTGELFF.

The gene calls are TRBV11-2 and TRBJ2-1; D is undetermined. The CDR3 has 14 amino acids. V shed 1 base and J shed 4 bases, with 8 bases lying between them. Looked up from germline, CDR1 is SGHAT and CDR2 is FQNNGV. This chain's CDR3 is CASSLVVLYNEQFF. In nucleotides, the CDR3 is TGTGCCAGCAGCTTAGTCGTTCTGTACAATGAGCAGTTCTTC.

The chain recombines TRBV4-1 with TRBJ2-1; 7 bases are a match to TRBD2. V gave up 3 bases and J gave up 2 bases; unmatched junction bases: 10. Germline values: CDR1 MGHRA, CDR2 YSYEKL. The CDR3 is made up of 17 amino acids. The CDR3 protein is CASSHASGGLTYNEQFF. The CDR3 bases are TGCGCCAGCAGCCACGCCTCCGGGGGGTTAACCTACAATGAGCAGTTCTTC.

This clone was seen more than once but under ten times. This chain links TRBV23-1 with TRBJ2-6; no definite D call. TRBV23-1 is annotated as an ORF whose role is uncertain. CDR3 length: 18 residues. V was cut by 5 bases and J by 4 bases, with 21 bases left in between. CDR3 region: CASSKSVRPTIGANVLTF. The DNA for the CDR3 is TGCGCCAGCAGTAAGTCGGTTAGGCCTACAATCGGGGCCAACGTCCTGACTTTC.

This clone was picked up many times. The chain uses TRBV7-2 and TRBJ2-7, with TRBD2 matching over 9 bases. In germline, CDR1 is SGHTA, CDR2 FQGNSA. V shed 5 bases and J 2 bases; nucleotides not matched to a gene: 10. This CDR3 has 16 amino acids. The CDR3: CASSPALAGYAYEQYF. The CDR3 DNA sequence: TGTGCCAGCAGCCCGGCCCTAGCGGGATACGCCTACGAGCAGTACTTC.

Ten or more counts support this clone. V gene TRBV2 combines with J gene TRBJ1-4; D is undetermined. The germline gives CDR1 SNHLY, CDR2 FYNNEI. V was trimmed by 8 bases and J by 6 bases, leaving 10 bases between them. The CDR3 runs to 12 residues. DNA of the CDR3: TGTGCCAGCCGTTGGGTGGATGAAAAACTGTTTTTT. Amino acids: CASRWVDEKLFF.

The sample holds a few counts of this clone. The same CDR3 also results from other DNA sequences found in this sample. CDR3 in amino acids: CASSVRDRVYNEQFF. In nucleotides, the CDR3 is TGTGCCAGCAGCGTACGGGACAGGGTGTACAATGAGCAGTTCTTC. The chain employs TRBV9 and TRBJ2-1, with 9 nucleotides matching TRBD1. Trimming took 1 base from V and 4 from J; bases not matched to a gene: 3. The CDR3 is made up of 15 amino acids. Germline V gene data show CDR1 as SGDLS and CDR2 as YYNGEE.

The CDR3 coding sequence is TGTGCCTGGAATATAGCGGGAGGTGGCACAGATACGCAGTATTTT. This codes for CAWNIAGGGTDTQYF. J is TRBJ2-3 and V is TRBV30, with 10 bases that match TRBD2. V trimming: 4 bases; J trimming: 1 base; junction bases outside the gene matches: 5. The CDR3 is 15 amino acids. Germline CDR1 and CDR2: GTSNPN and SVGIG (reference sequence). Using reference TRBV30 and TRBJ2-3 for the parts outside the CDR3, the full variable domain is SQTIHQWPATLVQPVGSPLSLECTVEGTSNPNLYWYRQAAGRGLQLLFYSVGIGQISSEVPQNLSASRPQDRQFILSSKKLLLSDSGFYLCAWNIAGGGTDTQYFGPGTRLTVL.

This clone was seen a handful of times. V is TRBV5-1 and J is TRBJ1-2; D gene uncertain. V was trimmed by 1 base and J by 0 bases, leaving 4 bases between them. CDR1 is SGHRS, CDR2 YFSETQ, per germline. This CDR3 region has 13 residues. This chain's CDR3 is CASSLTSNYGYTF. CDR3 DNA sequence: TGCGCCAGCAGCTTGACGTCTAACTATGGCTACACCTTC. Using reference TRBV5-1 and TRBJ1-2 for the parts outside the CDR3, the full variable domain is KAGVTQTPRYLIKTRGQQVTLSCSPISGHRSVSWYQQTPGQGLQFLFEYFSETQRNKGNFPGRFSGRQFSNSRSEMNVSTLELGDSALYLCASSLTSNYGYTFGSGTRLTVV.

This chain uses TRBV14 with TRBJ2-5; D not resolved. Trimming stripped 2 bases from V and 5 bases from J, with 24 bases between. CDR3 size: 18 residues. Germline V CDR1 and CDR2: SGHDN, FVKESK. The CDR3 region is CASSQSQPTVWHGETQYF. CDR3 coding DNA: TGTGCCAGCAGCCAAAGCCAGCCTACAGTTTGGCATGGGGAGACCCAGTACTTC.

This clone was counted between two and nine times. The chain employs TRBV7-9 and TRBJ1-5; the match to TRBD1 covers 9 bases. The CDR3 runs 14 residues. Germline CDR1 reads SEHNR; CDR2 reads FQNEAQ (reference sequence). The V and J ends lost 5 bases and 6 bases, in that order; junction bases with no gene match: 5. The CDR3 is CASSSGTGFQPQHF. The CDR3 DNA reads TGTGCCAGCAGCAGCGGGACAGGGTTTCAGCCCCAGCATTTT.

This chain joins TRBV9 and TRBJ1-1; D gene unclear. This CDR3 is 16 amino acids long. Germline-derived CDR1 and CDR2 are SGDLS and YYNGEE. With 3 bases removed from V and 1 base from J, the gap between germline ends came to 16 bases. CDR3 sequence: CASSAVPGPQNTEAFF. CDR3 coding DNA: TGTGCCAGCAGCGCCGTACCCGGGCCCCAGAACACTGAAGCTTTCTTT.

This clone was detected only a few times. CDR3 sequence reads: CASSAGGPYGYTF. CDR3 in DNA: TGTGCCAGCAGTGCGGGTGGCCCCTATGGCTACACCTTC. The chain joins TRBV25-1 to TRBJ1-2; the D is unclear. This CDR3 is 13 amino acids long. Per the germline V gene, CDR1 is MGHDK and CDR2 is SYGVNS. V was clipped by 4 bases and J by 4 bases, with 10 bases between them.